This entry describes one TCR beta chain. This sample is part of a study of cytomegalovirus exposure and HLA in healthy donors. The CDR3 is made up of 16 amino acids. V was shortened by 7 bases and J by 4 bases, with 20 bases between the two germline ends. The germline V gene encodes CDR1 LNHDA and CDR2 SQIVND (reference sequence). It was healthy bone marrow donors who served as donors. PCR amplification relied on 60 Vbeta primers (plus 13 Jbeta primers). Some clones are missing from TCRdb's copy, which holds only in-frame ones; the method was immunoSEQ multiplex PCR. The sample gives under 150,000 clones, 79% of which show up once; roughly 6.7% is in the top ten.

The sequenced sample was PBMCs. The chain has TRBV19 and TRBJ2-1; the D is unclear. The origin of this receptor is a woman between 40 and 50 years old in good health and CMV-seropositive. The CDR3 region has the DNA TGTGCCAGTACTCCCGATTCCATCGCCGGTTACAATGAGCAGTTCTTC. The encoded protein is CASTPDSIAGYNEQFF.